Presented here are 18 T cell receptor beta chains from one specimen sequenced in a study of CD8+ T cells in alopecia areata. It was cDNA, reverse transcribed from extracted RNA, that served as the sequencing template. Generated by immunoSEQ multiplex PCR, the TCRdb table keeps only in-frame clones and is missing some. The table includes more than 200,000 clones, approximately 72% detected once. Specified treatment: oral pan-JAK inhibitor, 5-10 mg twice daily. The sequenced sample was CD4+ T cells sorted from blood, obtained at week 44, from a patient treated with tofacitinib. The receptors derive from a human donor with alopecia areata.

The V call is TRBV6-6, the J call TRBJ1-3; the D is unclear. The V gene lost 6 bases and the J gene lost 1 base, with 10 bases spanning the gap. The CDR3 totals 14 residues. Germline-derived CDR1 and CDR2 are MNHNY and SVGAGI (reference sequence). As DNA, the CDR3 is TGTGCCAGCAGAGTGGCGGAATCTGGAAACACCATATATTTT. It is translated as CASRVAESGNTIYF.

The chain joins TRBV29-1 to TRBJ1-1, with D possibly matching TRBD1 (6 bases). Trimming left V 1 base short and J 1 base short, with 10 bases between. There are 14 residues in the CDR3. Germline CDR1 is SQVTM and CDR2 is ANQGSEA. The CDR3 coding sequence is TGCAGCGTTGAAGCAGGGGTGGGGAACACTGAAGCTTTCTTT. Its translation: CSVEAGVGNTEAFF.

V and J are TRBV6-1 and TRBJ1-1; D not resolved. V lost 6 bases and J lost 3, with 5 bases in between. The CDR3 is 11 amino acids. Germline assignment: CDR1 MNHNS and CDR2 SASEGT. CDR3 residues: CASSRDTEAFF. For the CDR3, the DNA is TGTGCCAGCAGCCGGGACACTGAAGCTTTCTTT.

This clone was observed a handful of times. The V call is TRBV25-1, the J call TRBJ1-6; no definite D call. From germline, CDR1 is MGHDK and CDR2 SYGVNS. V was cut by 3 bases and J by 8 bases, with 8 bases left in between. The CDR3 is made up of 13 amino acids. DNA for the CDR3: TGTGCCAGCAGTGATACTAGGGATTCACCCCTCCACTTT. This sequence encodes CASSDTRDSPLHF.

The chain joins TRBV29-1 to TRBJ2-3, with D possibly matching TRBD2 (7 bases). Germline CDR1 and CDR2: SQVTM and ANQGSEA. This CDR3 is 15 amino acids long. V lost 5 bases and J 2 bases, leaving 17 bases between the germline ends. The CDR3 DNA reads as TGCAGCGTTTATCCTAAGGGGGGGATCACAGATACGCAGTATTTT. Its translation: CSVYPKGGITDTQYF.

The genes are TRBV4-1 and TRBJ2-7; TRBD1 matches at 7 bases. CDR3 length: 14 amino acids. Germline CDR1 and CDR2: MGHRA and YSYEKL. The junction had 3 bases not matched to a gene; V was cut back by 0 bases and J by 4 bases. The CDR3 loop is CASSQDPRGYEQYF. The CDR3 DNA reads TGCGCCAGCAGCCAAGACCCCAGGGGGTACGAGCAGTACTTC.

The chain recombines TRBV30 with TRBJ1-2; 8 bases are a match to TRBD1. The V segment lost 4 bases and the J segment 7 bases; nucleotides outside the gene matches: 11. Germline CDR1 GTSNPN, CDR2 SVGIG (reference sequence). The CDR3 consists of 14 residues. The CDR3 loop reads CAWIPGRGQGGYTF. CDR3 bases: TGTGCCTGGATACCGGGCAGGGGGCAGGGTGGCTACACCTTC.

This chain joins TRBV29-1 and TRBJ1-1; 8 positions agree with TRBD1. CDR1 is SQVTM, CDR2 ANQGSEA, per germline. The CDR3 is 13 amino acids. V shed 4 bases and J 3 bases; nucleotides not matched to a gene: 4. CDR3 residues: CSVVQGGYTEAFF. CDR3 nucleotide sequence: TGCAGCGTTGTACAGGGGGGGTACACTGAAGCTTTCTTT.

This clone was counted once. The rearrangement joins TRBV29-1 to TRBJ2-7; 11 nucleotides line up with TRBD1. Unmatched junction bases numbered 6, after V lost 5 bases and J lost 9 bases. The V gene's germline CDR1 is SQVTM and CDR2 ANQGSEA. This CDR3 region has 12 residues. The CDR3 DNA reads as TGCAGCGTTATAGGACAGGGGGCGGGGCAGTACTTC. This gives the protein CSVIGQGAGQYF.

The chain is built from TRBV29-1 and TRBJ1-1, with 10 positions matching TRBD1. CDR3 length: 14 amino acids. V trimming: 7 bases; J trimming: 5 bases; junction bases outside the gene matches: 10. Germline loops: CDR1 SQVTM, CDR2 ANQGSEA. The CDR3 sequence: CSARQGADRTEAFF. In DNA form, the CDR3 reads TGCAGCGCCCGACAGGGGGCTGATAGGACTGAAGCTTTCTTT.

This sequence joins TRBV30 and TRBJ2-1; 7 nucleotides match TRBD1. V lost 1 base, J lost 9 bases, and 9 bases stayed unmatched. Germline-derived CDR1 and CDR2 are GTSNPN and SVGIG (reference sequence). The CDR3 runs to 14 residues. The CDR3 DNA reads TGTGCCTGGAGTGGAGGACAGGTTTTGGGTGAGCAGTTCTTC. Translation: CAWSGGQVLGEQFF.

This clone was found a few times. The chain combines TRBV5-1 with TRBJ1-2; D is unresolved. The V end was cut by 2 bases, the J end by 1 base, with 6 bases between. CDR1 is SGHRS, CDR2 YFSETQ, per germline. The CDR3 covers 13 residues. CDR3 in amino acids: CASSFSYNYGYTF. CDR3 bases: TGCGCCAGCAGCTTTTCGTATAACTATGGCTACACCTTC.

The chain uses TRBV30 and TRBJ1-6; no firm D call. V shed 0 bases and J shed 7 bases, with 13 bases lying between them. Germline CDR1 GTSNPN, CDR2 SVGIG (reference sequence). The CDR3 consists of 15 residues. CDR3 coding DNA: TGTGCCTGGAGTGTACGAGGGATGGGCAATTCACCCCTCCACTTT. This encodes CAWSVRGMGNSPLHF.

This sequence joins TRBV14 and TRBJ1-4, with D unclear. The CDR3 sequence is 13 residues long. Germline V CDR1 and CDR2: SGHDN, FVKESK. Trimming took off 1 base at V and 8 bases at J, with 8 bases between the two ends. CDR3: CASSQGYVEKLFF. In DNA, the CDR3 is TGTGCCAGCAGCCAAGGTTACGTCGAAAAACTGTTTTTT.

The rearrangement uses TRBV5-1 and TRBJ2-5; no reliable D call. The CDR3 consists of 12 residues. The V end lost 3 bases, the J end lost 4 bases, and 7 bases lay between the germline ends. From germline, CDR1 is SGHRS and CDR2 YFSETQ. CDR3 in DNA: TGCGCCAGCAGCTATTCGGCAGAGACCCAGTACTTC. As protein: CASSYSAETQYF. The variable domain in full, with the rest retrieved from reference TRBV5-1 and TRBJ2-5, is KAGVTQTPRYLIKTRGQQVTLSCSPISGHRSVSWYQQTPGQGLQFLFEYFSETQRNKGNFPGRFSGRQFSNSRSEMNVSTLELGDSALYLCASSYSAETQYFGPGTRLLVL.

The gene calls are TRBV28 and TRBJ1-6; 7 nucleotides align to TRBD1. This CDR3 region has 16 residues. V lost 7 bases, J lost 8 bases, and 14 bases stayed unmatched. Germline V CDR1 and CDR2: MDHEN, SYDVKM. The CDR3 coding sequence is TGTGCCAGCACAGGGGGGGGGCACAGGGGATATTCACCCCTCCACTTT. As protein: CASTGGGHRGYSPLHF.

The V call is TRBV29-1, the J call TRBJ1-2; D is unresolved. CDR1 SQVTM and CDR2 ANQGSEA come from the germline V gene. The V gene lost 3 bases and the J gene lost 8 bases, with 10 bases spanning the gap. This CDR3 contains 11 residues. The CDR3 region is CSVDVVGGYTF. The CDR3 DNA reads TGCAGCGTTGATGTAGTCGGCGGCTACACCTTC.

The chain combines TRBV4-3 with TRBJ2-1; a weak D match, TRBD2 (6 bases). Trimming removed 6 bases at V and 7 bases at J, with 22 bases between. In germline, CDR1 is LGHNA, CDR2 YSLEER. The CDR3 length is 16 residues. The CDR3 is CASSRRGFGTENEQFF. DNA of the CDR3: TGCGCCAGCAGTCGGCGGGGATTTGGGACCGAGAATGAGCAGTTCTTC.